Included here is one T cell receptor beta chain sequence, with context. The data belong to a study of T cell changes during pregnancy in multiple sclerosis. Some clones are missing from TCRdb's copy, which holds only in-frame ones; the method was immunoSEQ multiplex PCR. The sample lists about 50,000 clones; approximately 92% were seen once. The CDR3 totals 18 residues. V gave up 1 base and J gave up 4 bases, with 23 bases separating them. Specimen: CD8+ T cells from peripheral blood mononuclear cells, collected after pregnancy. The rearrangement links TRBV5-3 to TRBJ1-2; unclear D gene. TRBV5-3 is treated as an ORF (open reading frame) with a function not yet certain. This TCR derives from a female donor with multiple sclerosis, enrolled in a pregnancy study. CDR3 nucleotide sequence: TGTGCCAGAAGCTTGTATCCCTACCGGGTATACTACTCCTATGGCTACACCTTC. This sequence encodes CARSLYPYRVYYSYGYTF.